The clone carrying this TCR beta chain was seen a handful of times. While infection was still active, Seattle patients were enrolled and then followed longitudinally. Under the authors' procedure: Quantification of nucleated cells was approximated via reference gene primer amplification. Sequencing was performed with immunoSEQ multiplex PCR; in TCRdb, only in-frame clones are kept and a portion is missing. That table supplies the V and J calls and clone size; D and trimming were determined from the DNA. The table has 95,000 to 150,000 clones, roughly four fifths seen once. This entry comes from a study of blood T cell repertoires in COVID-19. Study at large: Samples of COVID-19 (acute and convalescent) were obtained from the United States, Italy and Spain. PBMCs, B-cell-depleted T cells, or T cells were the source of the cDNA or gDNA that made up the material.

The V segment lost 0 bases and the J segment 3 bases; nucleotides outside the gene matches: 6. Looked up from germline, CDR1 is SGHTA and CDR2 is FQGNSA. The CDR3 has 17 residues. Material for sequencing was peripheral blood. This clonotype was sampled from a man aged 25 to 40 with COVID-19, enrolled during active disease. This chain links TRBV7-2 with TRBJ2-3, with 10 bases lining up with TRBD2. The CDR3 nucleotides read TGTGCCAGCAGCTTAGCGCTCCTAGCGGGGGAGACAGATACGCAGTATTTT. Amino acid sequence: CASSLALLAGETDTQYF.